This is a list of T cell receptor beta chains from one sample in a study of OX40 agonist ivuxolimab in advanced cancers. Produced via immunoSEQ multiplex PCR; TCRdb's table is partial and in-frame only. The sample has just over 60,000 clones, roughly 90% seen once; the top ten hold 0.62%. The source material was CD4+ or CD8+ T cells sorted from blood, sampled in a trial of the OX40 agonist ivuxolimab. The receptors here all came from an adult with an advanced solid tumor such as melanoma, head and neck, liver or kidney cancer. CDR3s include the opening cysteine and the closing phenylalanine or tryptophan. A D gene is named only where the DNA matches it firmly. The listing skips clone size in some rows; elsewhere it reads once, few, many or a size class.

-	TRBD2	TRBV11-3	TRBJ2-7	CASSSLAGGSYEQYF	TGTGCCAGCAGCTCTCTAGCGGGAGGTAGCTACGAGCAGTACTTC
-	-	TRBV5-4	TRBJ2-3	CASSPVGGTDTQYF	TGTGCCAGCAGCCCTGTGGGGGGCACAGATACGCAGTATTTT
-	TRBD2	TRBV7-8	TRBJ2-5	CASSPGTSGFQETQYF	TGTGCCAGCAGCCCTGGGACTAGCGGATTTCAAGAGACCCAGTACTTC
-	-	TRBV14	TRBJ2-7	CASSPRTVRSYEQYF	TGTGCCAGCAGCCCCCGGACAGTCCGCTCCTACGAGCAGTACTTC
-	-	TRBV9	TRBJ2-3	CASSARHDLGDTQYF	TGTGCCAGCAGCGCCCGTCACGACTTGGGAGATACGCAGTATTTT
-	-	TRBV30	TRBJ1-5	CAWSVLGQANQPQHF	TGTGCCTGGAGTGTACTAGGACAAGCCAATCAGCCCCAGCATTTT
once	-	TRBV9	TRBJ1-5	CASSVEPTVPQHF	TGTGCCAGCAGCGTAGAACCCACCGTGCCCCAGCATTTT
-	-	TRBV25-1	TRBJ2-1	CASNPPARNEQFF	TGTGCCAGCAACCCTCCGGCCCGCAATGAGCAGTTCTTC
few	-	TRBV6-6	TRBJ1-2	CASSAAGGYTF	TGTGCCAGCAGTGCCGCTGGAGGCTACACCTTC
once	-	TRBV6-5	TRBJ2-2	CASSWSGELFF	TGTGCCAGCAGTTGGTCCGGGGAGCTGTTTTTT
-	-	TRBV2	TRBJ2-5	CASSEKRETQYF	TGTGCCAGCAGCGAGAAGCGGGAGACCCAGTACTTC
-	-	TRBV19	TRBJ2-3	CASSRPGTSTDTQYF	TGTGCCAGTAGTCGGCCAGGGACTAGCACAGATACGCAGTATTTT
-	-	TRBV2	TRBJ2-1	CASKTGRSYNEQFF	TGTGCCAGCAAAACAGGGAGGTCCTACAATGAGCAGTTCTTC
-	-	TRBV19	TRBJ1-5	CASVGGSNQPQHF	TGTGCCAGTGTAGGGGGGAGCAATCAGCCCCAGCATTTT
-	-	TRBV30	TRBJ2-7	CAWRLIGGNEQYF	TGTGCCTGGAGACTAATTGGCGGTAACGAGCAGTACTTC
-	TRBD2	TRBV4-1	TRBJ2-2	CASSQMDSVLAGSNTGELFF	TGCGCCAGCAGCCAAATGGATTCTGTGCTAGCGGGGTCGAACACCGGGGAGCTGTTTTTT
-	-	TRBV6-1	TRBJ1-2	CASSRDFHYGYTF	TGTGCCAGCAGCCGGGACTTCCACTATGGCTACACCTTC
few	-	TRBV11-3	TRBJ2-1	CASSLGGLTNNEQFF	TGTGCCAGCAGCTTAGGGGGACTGACCAACAATGAGCAGTTCTTC
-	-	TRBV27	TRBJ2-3	CASSFRGTPSTDTQYF	TGTGCCAGCAGTTTTCGCGGGACTCCTAGCACAGATACGCAGTATTTT
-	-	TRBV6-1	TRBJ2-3	CASSSQPSSADTQYF	TGTGCCAGCAGTTCTCAGCCGTCTAGCGCCGATACGCAGTATTTT
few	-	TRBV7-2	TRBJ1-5	CASSLKVAQPQHF	TGTGCCAGCAGCTTAAAGGTTGCTCAGCCCCAGCATTTT
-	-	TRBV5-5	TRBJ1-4	CASSPGDATNEKLFF	TGTGCCAGCAGCCCGGGGGATGCAACTAATGAAAAACTGTTTTTT
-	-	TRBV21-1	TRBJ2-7	CASTRWPREQYF	TGTGCCAGCACCCGGTGGCCCCGGGAGCAGTACTTC
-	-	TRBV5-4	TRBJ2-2	CASSSGGTGELFF	TGTGCCAGCAGCTCAGGGGGGACCGGGGAGCTGTTTTTT
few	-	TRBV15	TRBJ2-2	CATSRGGTGELFF	TGTGCCACCAGCAGAGGTGGTACCGGGGAGCTGTTTTTT
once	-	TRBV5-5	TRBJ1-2	CASSLWRGATTGYTF	TGTGCCAGCAGCTTGTGGCGGGGGGCGACTACTGGCTACACCTTC
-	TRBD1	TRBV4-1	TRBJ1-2	CASSQFGQGIYGYTF	TGCGCCAGCAGCCAATTTGGACAGGGGATCTATGGCTACACCTTC
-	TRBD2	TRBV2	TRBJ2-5	CASRGVTSGGPGTQYF	TGTGCCAGCAGGGGAGTGACTAGCGGGGGACCCGGGACCCAGTACTTC
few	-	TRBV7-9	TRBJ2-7	CASSFMDLSYEQYF	TGTGCCAGCAGCTTCATGGACTTGTCTTACGAGCAGTACTTC
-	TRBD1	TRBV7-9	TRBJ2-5	CASSLSTGDQETQYF	TGTGCCAGCAGCTTAAGTACAGGGGACCAAGAGACCCAGTACTTC
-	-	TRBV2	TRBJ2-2	CASQGRRGGELFF	TGTGCCAGCCAGGGTAGGCGAGGCGGGGAGCTGTTTTTT
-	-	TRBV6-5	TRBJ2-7	CASRRLPMGGGEQYF	TGTGCCAGCAGGAGGCTACCGATGGGGGGTGGCGAGCAGTACTTC
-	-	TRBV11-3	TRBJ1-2	CASSQRGDSYGYTF	TGTGCCAGCAGCCAACGGGGGGACTCCTATGGCTACACCTTC
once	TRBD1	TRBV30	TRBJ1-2	CAWSGQDSNYGYTF	TGTGCCTGGAGCGGACAGGATTCTAACTATGGCTACACCTTC
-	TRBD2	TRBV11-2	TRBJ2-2	CASTLAGANTGELFF	TGTGCCAGCACCCTAGCGGGGGCGAACACCGGGGAGCTGTTTTTT
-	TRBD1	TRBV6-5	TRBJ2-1	CASRKGGQGYNEQFF	TGTGCCAGCAGGAAGGGGGGACAGGGGTACAATGAGCAGTTCTTC
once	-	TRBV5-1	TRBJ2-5	CASSLEETQYF	TGCGCCAGCAGCTTGGAGGAGACCCAGTACTTC
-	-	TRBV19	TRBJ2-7	CASSTRGVGYEQYF	TGTGCCAGTAGTACCAGGGGAGTAGGCTACGAGCAGTACTTC
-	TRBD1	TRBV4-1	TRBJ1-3	CASSPMGQLRNTIYF	TGCGCCAGCAGCCCTATGGGACAGTTGAGAAACACCATATATTTT